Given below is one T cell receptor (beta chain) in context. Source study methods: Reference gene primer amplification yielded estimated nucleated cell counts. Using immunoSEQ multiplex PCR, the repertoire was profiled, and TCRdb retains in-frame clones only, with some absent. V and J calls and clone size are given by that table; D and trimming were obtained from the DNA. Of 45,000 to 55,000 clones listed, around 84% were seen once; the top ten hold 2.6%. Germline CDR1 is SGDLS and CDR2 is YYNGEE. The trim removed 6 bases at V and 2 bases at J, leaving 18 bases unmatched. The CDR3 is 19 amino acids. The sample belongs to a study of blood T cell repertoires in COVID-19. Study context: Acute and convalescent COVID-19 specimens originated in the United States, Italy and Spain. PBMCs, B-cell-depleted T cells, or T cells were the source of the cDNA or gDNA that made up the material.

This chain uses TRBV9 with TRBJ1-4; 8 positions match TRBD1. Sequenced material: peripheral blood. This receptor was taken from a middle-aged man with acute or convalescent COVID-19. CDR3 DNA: TGTGCCAGCATCTCCCCCCGGGACAGGATACGAAGTACTAATGAAAAACTGTTTTTT. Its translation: CASISPRDRIRSTNEKLFF.